Below, 30 T cell receptor beta chains from the same sample are listed, as sequenced in a study of tissue T cells after allogeneic stem cell transplantation. Assay: immunoSEQ multiplex PCR; the TCRdb copy retains only in-frame clones and omits some. The sample lists roughly 1,800 clones; approximately 60% were seen once. The time point here: mouse harvest day 7 after allogeneic transplant. Mouse grafts combined 10^7 T-cell-depleted bone marrow cells with 10^6 splenic CD5+ T cells. Sequenced sample: liver tissue. The receptors were sampled from a female BALB/c mouse given C57BL/6 T cells with graft-versus-host disease after an allogeneic hematopoietic cell transplant.

Concerning this clone: Mouse germline and gene names are used. The read ends 1 residue before the CDR3 terminus; that terminus is restored from the germline J gene. J is TRBJ1-6 and V is TRBV5; D unresolved. Being an ORF, TRBJ1-6 has a function that is uncertain. Germline V gives CDR1 LGHNA, CDR2 YNLKQL (reference sequence). This CDR3 region has 14 residues. Trimming took off 0 bases at V and 5 bases at J, with 5 bases between the two ends. The CDR3 bases that were read are TGTGCCAGCAGCCAAGATGTAGATAATTCGCCCCTCTAC. Translation: CASSQDVDNSPLY. The whole CDR3 region reads CASSQDVDNSPLYF.

Regarding this clone: Any gene name here is a mouse gene name. The sequence runs out 1 residue before the end of the CDR3; the remainder is reconstructed from the germline J gene. The chain recombines TRBV1 with TRBJ2-2; 8 bases line up with TRBD2. The V segment lost 0 bases and the J segment 3 bases; nucleotides outside the gene matches: 6. There are 17 residues in the CDR3. Germline CDR1 is NSQYPW and CDR2 is LRSPGD (reference sequence). The CDR3 DNA, read in part, is TGCACCTGCAGTGCAGATCTCCTGGGGGGATACACCGGGCAGCTCTAC. This translates into CTCSADLLGGYTGQLY. The whole CDR3 is CTCSADLLGGYTGQLYF.

Points on this clone: The gene names given are mouse names. The CDR3 extends 1 residue past the end of the read, so its final part is completed from the germline J gene. The rearrangement links TRBV29 to TRBJ2-3, with 8 bases lining up with TRBD2. The CDR3 is 14 amino acids. V was pared by 3 bases and J by 3 bases, with 2 bases of the junction left unmatched. Germline V gene data show CDR1 as MSHET and CDR2 as SYDVDS. The DNA read from the CDR3 is TGTGCTAGCAGTTTCTGGGGGGCCGCAGAAACGCTGTAT. Its translation is CASSFWGAAETLY. The full CDR3 is CASSFWGAAETLYF.

Concerning this clone itself: The germline and genes are mouse ones. The read terminates 1 residue ahead of where the CDR3 ends, so the germline J gene completes it. V gene TRBV1 combines with J gene TRBJ1-5; D perhaps matches TRBD1 (6 bases). CDR3 length: 14 amino acids. Germline-derived CDR1 and CDR2 are NSQYPW and LRSPGD (reference sequence). Trimming pared 6 bases from V and 3 bases from J, leaving 12 bases between. CDR3 loop: CTCRETGGNQAPLF. CDR3 bases read: TGCACCTGCAGAGAGACAGGCGGCAACCAGGCTCCGCTT.

This clone has just a few counts. The genes are named according to mouse. The read finishes 1 residue shy of the CDR3 end, and the germline J gene is used to complete it. The chain combines TRBV15 with TRBJ2-4; TRBD1 matches 9 bases. The CDR3 loop spans 14 amino acids. J was trimmed by 4 bases and V by 5 bases; bases with no gene match: 4. CDR1 is SGHND, CDR2 FRSKSL, per germline. CDR3 in amino acids: CASSGDREKNTLYF. Incomplete CDR3 DNA: TGTGCCAGCAGTGGGGACAGGGAAAAAAACACCTTGTAC.

This clone was observed a handful of times. Genes here carry mouse names. The read terminates 1 residue ahead of where the CDR3 ends, so the germline J gene completes it. The chain couples TRBV26 to TRBJ2-4; TRBD1 might be the D (5 bases). Germline V lookup: CDR1 KGHPV, CDR2 FQNQEV (reference sequence). V lost 4 bases to trimming and J lost 0 bases, with 8 bases between them. CDR3 size: 14 residues. The CDR3 here is CASSQTVSQNTLYF. Partial CDR3 DNA: TGTGCCAGCAGTCAGACAGTTAGTCAAAACACCTTGTAC.

A word on this clone: Here the gene names and germline are mouse. The read falls 1 residue short of the CDR3 end, and the missing part is taken from the germline J gene. The rearrangement joins TRBV26 to TRBJ1-3; D remains unclear. The germline CDR1 and CDR2 sequences are KGHPV and FQNQEV (reference sequence). The germline V and J ends were trimmed by 2 bases and 0 bases, with 5 bases remaining between them. The CDR3 consists of 14 residues. Partial CDR3 DNA: TGTGCCAGCAGTCTGCCAGGTTCTGGAAATACGCTCTAT. Its protein is CASSLPGSGNTLY. The full CDR3 reads CASSLPGSGNTLYF.

In regard to this clone: The gene names here belong to mouse. The read ends 1 residue early relative to the CDR3; the germline J gene fills the gap. V is TRBV2 and J is TRBJ2-7; D may be TRBD2 (7 bases). The CDR3 totals 14 residues. Trimming pared 0 bases from V and 4 bases from J, leaving 10 bases between. Per the germline V gene, CDR1 is LGHNA and CDR2 is YSYQKL. Here the CDR3 reads CASSQDWGPYEQYF. The part of the CDR3 DNA that was read is TGTGCCAGCAGCCAAGACTGGGGGCCTTATGAACAGTAC.

This clone appeared a few times. Each gene name is a mouse one. The read halts 1 residue ahead of the CDR3 end, with the missing end drawn from the germline J gene. V gene TRBV12-2 combines with J gene TRBJ2-1; D is perhaps TRBD1 (6 bases). Trimming left V 0 bases short and J 5 bases short, with 10 bases between. The CDR3 is 14 residues long. CDR1 SGHLS and CDR2 HYDKME come from the germline V gene. CDR3 amino acids: CASSLQGRDAEQFF. Incomplete CDR3 DNA: TGTGCCAGCTCTCTCCAGGGGAGGGATGCTGAGCAGTTC.

Comments on this clone: Mouse gene names and germline throughout. The CDR3 extends 1 residue past the end of the read, so its final part is completed from the germline J gene. V and J are TRBV3 and TRBJ1-2, with TRBD1 as a possible D gene (5 bases). V was shortened by 4 bases and J by 0 bases, with 9 bases between the two germline ends. CDR1 SNHLY and CDR2 FYNGKV come from the germline V gene (reference sequence). The CDR3 runs 14 residues. The sequenced CDR3 bases are TGTGCCAGCAGCTCCCAGGGAGCAAACTCCGACTACACC. Translation: CASSSQGANSDYT. The CDR3 reads in full as CASSSQGANSDYTF.

Worth noting for this clone: The genes are named according to mouse. The observed sequence ends 1 residue before the CDR3 terminus, with the missing tail filled in from the germline J gene. The rearrangement uses TRBV26 and TRBJ1-1; tentative D call: TRBD1 (6 bases). V dropped 4 bases and J dropped 3 bases, with 9 bases sitting between them. CDR1 and CDR2 from the germline V gene are KGHPV and FQNQEV (reference sequence). The CDR3 runs 13 residues. CDR3 DNA (partial): TGTGCCAGCAGTCCCTCAGGGGACACAGAAGTCTTC. As protein: CASSPSGDTEVF. The full CDR3 protein reads CASSPSGDTEVFF.

As for this clone: Gene and germline names: mouse. The read finishes 1 residue shy of the CDR3 end, and the germline J gene is used to complete it. The chain links TRBV16 to TRBJ2-7; D is unresolved. Germline-derived CDR1 and CDR2 are SGHSA and FRNQAP. V was shortened by 0 bases and J by 6 bases, with 3 bases between the two germline ends. The CDR3 has 11 amino acids. The sequenced part of the CDR3 DNA is TGTGCAAGCAGCTTAGATCGTGAACAGTAC. Its protein product is CASSLDREQY. The CDR3 reads in full as CASSLDREQYF. The entire variable domain, with the rest obtained from reference TRBV16 and TRBJ2-7, is as follows: NAGVIQTPRHKVTGKGQEATLWCEPISGHSAVFWYRQTIVQGLEFLTYFRNQAPIDDSGMPKERFSAQMPNQSHSTLKIQSTQPQDSAVYLCASSLDREQYFGPGTRLTVL.

This clone was detected a few times. Genes and germline are mouse. The missing CDR3 end, 1 residue past where the read stops, is filled in from the germline J gene. The rearrangement joins TRBV16 to TRBJ2-7; 7 bases line up with TRBD1. Germline-derived CDR1 and CDR2 are SGHSA and FRNQAP. The CDR3 contains 14 residues. J was trimmed by 1 base and V by 5 bases; bases with no gene match: 5. CDR3 sequence reads: CASSVPGQSYEQYF. Incomplete CDR3 DNA: TGTGCAAGCAGCGTACCGGGACAGTCCTATGAACAGTAC.

This clone has just a few counts. Gene names and germline refer to mouse. The CDR3 region is CASSLQGGSSYEQYF. CDR3 DNA, as far as it was read: TGTGCCAGCAGTTTACAAGGGGGCAGCTCCTATGAACAGTAC. The chain carries TRBV15 and TRBJ2-7; D is perhaps TRBD1 (7 bases). The read finishes 1 residue shy of the CDR3 end, and the germline J gene is used to complete it. Germline loops: CDR1 SGHND, CDR2 FRSKSL. This CDR3 has 15 amino acids. V gave up 2 bases and J gave up 0 bases, with 11 bases separating them.

In regard to this clone: The genes are named according to mouse. The read ends 1 residue early relative to the CDR3; the germline J gene fills the gap. The rearrangement uses TRBV4 and TRBJ2-4; 10 positions match TRBD2. V lost 6 bases to trimming and J lost 1 base; unmatched junction nucleotides: 4. Germline lookup yields CDR1 LGHDT and CDR2 YNNKQL (reference sequence). This CDR3 spans 15 amino acids. The CDR3 sequence is CASSLGGRGQNTLYF. The CDR3 DNA, read in part, is TGTGCCAGCAGTCTGGGGGGGCGCGGTCAAAACACCTTGTAC.

In its sample, this clone was seen a few times. Here the gene names and germline are mouse. From the germline J gene comes the end of the CDR3, since the read stops 1 residue before it. The chain combines TRBV23 with TRBJ1-3. The CDR3 loop spans 14 amino acids. Germline CDR1 KGHTA, CDR2 FQNQQP. The chain's CDR3 is CSSSQGGAGNTLYF. The DNA read from the CDR3 is TGCTCCAGCAGTCAGGGGGGGGCCGGAAATACGCTCTAT.

As concerns this clone: Gene names and germline match the mouse. Read sequence stops 1 residue before the CDR3 end, and the germline J gene provides the missing end. V is TRBV26 and J is TRBJ1-1; 7 nucleotides align to TRBD1. With 6 bases clipped from V and 7 bases from J, the junction kept 2 bases outside the gene matches. CDR3 length equals 11 residues. Germline V lookup: CDR1 KGHPV, CDR2 FQNQEV (reference sequence). The sequenced part of the CDR3 DNA is TGTGCCAGCAGACGACAGGGAGAAGTCTTC. The encoded protein is CASRRQGEVF. Given in full, the CDR3 is CASRRQGEVFF.

Worth noting for this clone: Germline and genes here are mouse. The read stops 1 residue short of the end of the CDR3; the missing end is completed from the germline J gene. V usage is TRBV13-2 and J usage is TRBJ2-4; D is possibly TRBD1 (5 bases). Trimming cost V 2 bases and J 4 bases, with 5 bases left between them. Germline V gives CDR1 NNHNN, CDR2 SYGAGS (reference sequence). The CDR3 extends over 12 amino acids. CDR3 in amino acids: CASGETENTLYF. Partial CDR3 DNA: TGTGCCAGCGGTGAGACAGAAAACACCTTGTAC.

This clone was observed a handful of times. The genes and germline here are from mouse. The read falls 1 residue short of the CDR3 end, and the missing part is taken from the germline J gene. The chain carries TRBV14 and TRBJ2-7, with D perhaps given as TRBD1 or TRBD2 (5 bases each). The germline CDR1 and CDR2 sequences are SGHDT and FRDEAV. This CDR3 contains 13 residues. V lost 1 base to trimming and J lost 2 bases, with 7 bases between them. CDR3 in amino acids: CASSFGTAYEQYF. CDR3 DNA, as far as it was read: TGTGCCAGCAGTTTCGGGACGGCCTATGAACAGTAC. The full variable domain, completed using reference TRBV14 and TRBJ2-7, is EAGVTQSPRYAVLQEGQAVSFWCDPISGHDTLYWYQQPRDQGPQLLVYFRDEAVIDNSQLPSDRFSAVRPKGTNSTLKIQSAKQGDTATYLCASSFGTAYEQYFGPGTRLTVL.

Details on this clone: Genes here carry mouse names. The CDR3 is CASSPAPNTEVFF. CDR3 DNA (partial): TGTGCCAGCAGTCCGGCACCAAACACAGAAGTCTTC. The V call is TRBV26, the J call TRBJ1-1; no reliable D call. The read is 1 residue too short to cover the CDR3 end, so that end is filled in from the germline J gene. Germline CDR1 and CDR2: KGHPV and FQNQEV (reference sequence). With 4 bases removed from V and 0 bases from J, the gap between germline ends came to 6 bases. This CDR3 has 13 amino acids.

This clone is judged hyperexpanded (1% or more). Gene and germline names: mouse. The read stops 1 residue short of the end of the CDR3; the missing end is completed from the germline J gene. This chain links TRBV16 with TRBJ2-7; D might be TRBD2 (6 bases). The CDR3 runs to 13 residues. Germline V gives CDR1 SGHSA, CDR2 FRNQAP. V shed 5 bases and J shed 4 bases, with 12 bases lying between them. The CDR3 reads CASSPGTPYEQYF. CDR3 bases read: TGTGCAAGCAGCCCCGGGACTCCATATGAACAGTAC.

As to this clone: Germline and genes here are mouse. The observed sequence ends 1 residue before the CDR3 terminus, with the missing tail filled in from the germline J gene. The chain couples TRBV12-2 to TRBJ1-1, with D unclear. V lost 4 bases and J 0 bases, leaving 11 bases between the germline ends. In germline, CDR1 is SGHLS, CDR2 HYDKME. There are 14 residues in the CDR3. CDR3: CASSLHSANTEVFF. The CDR3 bases that were read are TGTGCCAGCTCCCTCCACAGTGCAAACACAGAAGTCTTC.

As to this clone: Gene names are mouse gene names. The CDR3: CASSLNRGEEQYF. CDR3 DNA, as far as it was read: TGTGCCAGCAGTCTCAACAGGGGTGAGGAACAGTAC. J is TRBJ2-7 and V is TRBV26, with 7 nucleotides matching TRBD1. Read coverage stops 1 residue before the CDR3 terminus; the germline J gene supplies the remainder. J was trimmed by 7 bases and V by 3 bases; bases with no gene match: 6. The CDR3 runs 13 residues. Germline CDR1 KGHPV, CDR2 FQNQEV (reference sequence).

This clone was seen more than once but under ten times. Gene names and germline refer to mouse. Sequencing ends 1 residue short of the CDR3 end; the germline J gene provides the rest. The gene calls are TRBV26 and TRBJ2-7; the D call may be TRBD1 or TRBD2 (6 bases each). The CDR3 covers 14 residues. Deletions cut 1 base from V and 3 bases from J, with 10 bases between. Per the germline V gene, CDR1 is KGHPV and CDR2 is FQNQEV (reference sequence). Here the CDR3 reads CASSLFGGLYEQYF. The part of the CDR3 DNA that was read is TGTGCCAGCAGTCTGTTTGGGGGCCTCTATGAACAGTAC.

To note about this clone: The gene names given are mouse names. CDR3 DNA (partial): TGTGCCAGCAGTGACTGGGGGAGGGGTGCAGAAACGCTGTAT. Its translation is CASSDWGRGAETLY. The entire CDR3 protein reads CASSDWGRGAETLYF. J is TRBJ2-3 and V is TRBV13-3, with TRBD2 identical over 7 bases. The read stops 1 residue short of the end of the CDR3; the missing end is completed from the germline J gene. The CDR3 sequence is 15 residues long. Germline V gives CDR1 NNHDY, CDR2 SYVADS. The trim removed 2 bases at V and 1 base at J, leaving 4 bases unmatched.

This clone showed up just a few times. The gene names here belong to mouse. The read ends 1 residue before the CDR3 terminus; that terminus is restored from the germline J gene. This chain uses TRBV13-3 with TRBJ2-7; TRBD1 might be the D (5 bases). Per the germline V gene, CDR1 is NNHDY and CDR2 is SYVADS. V was shortened by 5 bases and J by 5 bases, with 11 bases between the two germline ends. The CDR3 is made up of 12 amino acids. The CDR3 is CASSLGGDEQYF. Partial CDR3 DNA: TGTGCCAGCAGCCTCGGAGGGGATGAACAGTAC.

Remarks on this clone: A read error may produce the germline difference seen at one junction end. Gene names follow the mouse nomenclature. The CDR3 is cut off 1 residue early in the read; its end comes from the germline J gene. The chain carries TRBV12-2 and TRBJ2-7; D gene uncertain. Germline CDR1 reads SGHLS; CDR2 reads HYDKME. CDR3 size: 14 residues. This CDR3 is CAGSLEWSSYEQYF. Partial CDR3 DNA: TGTGCCGGCTCTCTCGAGTGGAGCTCCTATGAACAGTAC.

Notes on this clone: Germline and genes: mouse. The read finishes 1 residue shy of the CDR3 end, and the germline J gene is used to complete it. The rearrangement joins TRBV13-2 to TRBJ2-2; TRBD2 agrees at 11 bases. There are 16 residues in the CDR3. Germline V gene lookup returns CDR1 NNHNN and CDR2 SYGAGS (reference sequence). The V segment lost 4 bases and the J segment 1 base; nucleotides outside the gene matches: 3. CDR3 region: CASGLTGGGNTGQLYF. The covered CDR3 bases are TGTGCCAGCGGTCTGACTGGGGGGGGAAACACCGGGCAGCTCTAC.

In this sample, this clone turned up a few times. Genes and germline come from the mouse. Read data end 1 residue before the CDR3 end; the end is taken from the germline J gene. This chain connects TRBV23 to TRBJ1-3; TRBD1, as called in the table, went unchecked against the DNA. CDR1 KGHTA and CDR2 FQNQQP come from the germline V gene. The CDR3 loop spans 16 amino acids. The CDR3 protein is CSSSQRDIYSGNTLYF. The part of the CDR3 DNA that was read is TGCTCCAGCAGTCAAAGAGACATATATTCTGGAAATACGCTCTAT.

In regard to this clone: Genes here carry mouse names. The read is 1 residue too short to cover the CDR3 end, so that end is filled in from the germline J gene. This chain joins TRBV15 and TRBJ2-1; 12 bases agree with TRBD2. The trim removed 5 bases at V and 3 bases at J, leaving 5 bases unmatched. Germline values: CDR1 SGHND, CDR2 FRSKSL. The CDR3 is 16 amino acids. The CDR3 sequence: CASSPGTGGSYAEQFF. CDR3 bases read: TGTGCCAGCAGTCCCGGGACTGGGGGGTCCTATGCTGAGCAGTTC.